This TCR beta chain was captured by sequencing in a study of cytomegalovirus exposure and HLA in healthy donors. Study-wide points: Presence/absence analysis assumed near-uniform sequencing depth across donors. The authors enumerated over 150 TCR beta chains as linked to cytomegalovirus. Most TCR sequences were seen very rarely across donors, but some public TCRs occurred in many.

The PCR ran on 60 Vbeta and 13 Jbeta primers. Here immunoSEQ multiplex PCR was the method, and the copy in TCRdb shows in-frame clones only, minus some. This sample yields about 130,000 clones, of which about 74% are seen a single time; 4.3% belongs to the top ten. With respect to this clone: Its antigen is not identified.

Germline V CDR1 and CDR2: LGHNA, YSLEER. The CDR3 totals 15 residues. With V trimmed by 4 bases and J by 3 bases, 2 bases remained unmatched. The sequence was collected from a man between 18 and 35 years old in good health and CMV-seropositive. The chain combines TRBV4-3 with TRBJ2-5; 13 nucleotides align to TRBD2. Source material: PBMCs. CDR3 residues: CASSRGTSGKETQYF. In DNA, the CDR3 is TGCGCCAGCAGCCGAGGGACTAGCGGGAAAGAGACCCAGTACTTC.